This TCR beta chain was obtained from a study of blood T cell repertoires in COVID-19. Per the authors' pipeline: Scientists estimated how many nucleated cells there were by amplifying reference gene primers. The method was immunoSEQ multiplex PCR; TCRdb's version includes in-frame clones alone and lacks a portion of them. Clone size and the V and J calls come from that table; the DNA yielded D and trimming. The repertoire holds roughly 280,000 clones, with under 95% as singletons. V lost 3 bases to trimming and J lost 0 bases, with 12 bases between them. Germline V gives CDR1 SEHNR, CDR2 FQNEAQ (reference sequence). The CDR3 totals 15 residues.

Sequencing input: PBMCs or T cells enriched from blood (not recorded which). The source of this sequence is a middle-aged man who had been exposed to COVID-19. The V gene is TRBV7-9, the J gene TRBJ2-7; D not certain. The chain's CDR3 is CASSFSRKTSYEQYF. DNA for the CDR3: TGTGCCAGCAGCTTTTCCAGGAAAACCTCCTACGAGCAGTACTTC.